A single sample gave rise to the 11 T cell receptor beta chains below, sequenced in a study of identical twins. TCRdb called the 5' RACE reads again in MiXCR, with one record for every CDR3 protein. The sample carries about 720,000 distinct CDR3 sequences, 15% to 20% recorded once. The same data also contributed to another study, on T cells expressing NK-cell markers.

Sequencing was performed on PBMCs. These receptors all come from a woman aged 18-30 years in good health.

The table lists this clonotype with a few counts. The CDR3 spells CASSFVGEQFF. Here the CDR3 DNA reads TGTGCCAGCAGTTTTGTAGGGGAGCAGTTCTTC. The rearrangement links TRBV12-3 or TRBV12-4 to TRBJ2-1; D not certain. CDR3 length equals 11 residues. Trimming removed 3 bases at V and 10 bases at J, with 7 bases between.

The chain recombines TRBV27 with TRBJ2-7; D may match TRBD1 or TRBD2 (5 bases each). V lost 0 bases and J lost 7, with 13 bases in between. CDR1 and CDR2 (germline): MNHEY, SMNVEV (reference sequence). The CDR3 covers 14 residues. CDR3 coding DNA: TGTGCCAGCAGTTTATCGAGGGCAGGGCGAGAGCAGTACTTC. It codes for CASSLSRAGREQYF.

The chain links TRBV15 to TRBJ1-5; maybe TRBD1 (5 bases). This CDR3 is built from 15 residues. The V end lost 1 base, the J end lost 7 bases, and 14 bases lay between the germline ends. The germline CDR1 and CDR2 sequences are LNHNV and YYDKDF (reference sequence). CDR3 amino acids: CATSRGQTRQQPQHF. The DNA for the CDR3 is TGTGCCACCAGCAGAGGCCAAACCCGACAGCAGCCCCAGCATTTT.

This clonotype was counted at least ten times. J is TRBJ2-1 and V is TRBV27; 12 nucleotides align to TRBD1. There are 16 residues in the CDR3. The V gene's germline CDR1 is MNHEY and CDR2 SMNVEV (reference sequence). With V trimmed by 5 bases and J by 8 bases, 10 bases remained unmatched. CDR3 sequence: CASSRPPGQGADEQFF. In DNA, the CDR3 is TGTGCCAGCAGTCGCCCACCGGGACAGGGGGCCGATGAGCAGTTCTTC.

This chain uses TRBV15 with TRBJ2-7, with D unresolved. Germline values: CDR1 LNHNV, CDR2 YYDKDF (reference sequence). Trimming took 0 bases from V and 3 from J, leaving 6 bases between them. The CDR3 loop spans 13 amino acids. CDR3 nucleotides: TGTGCCACCAGCAGAGAACTTTTCTACGAGCAGTACTTC. As protein: CATSRELFYEQYF. The full variable domain, in which reference TRBV15 and TRBJ2-7 provide the parts outside the CDR3, is DAMVIQNPRYQVTQFGKPVTLSCSQTLNHNVMYWYQQKSSQAPKLLFHYYDKDFNNEADTPDNFQSRRPNTSFCFLDIRSPGLGDTAMYLCATSRELFYEQYFGPGTRLTVT.

V is TRBV20-1 and J is TRBJ1-6; the D gene is possibly TRBD1 (5 bases). The V and J ends lost 0 bases and 10 bases respectively, with 16 bases between them. The CDR3 loop spans 15 amino acids. Germline CDR1 reads DFQATT; CDR2 reads SNEGSKA (reference sequence). The CDR3 is CSARDRAGLGSPLHF. CDR3 DNA sequence: TGCAGTGCTAGAGATCGAGCAGGGCTGGGATCACCCCTCCACTTT.

This clonotype was recorded at least ten times. The genes are TRBV7-3 and TRBJ2-1, with a tentative D call TRBD2 (5 bases). Looked up from germline, CDR1 is SGHTA and CDR2 is FQGTGA. The V end lost 3 bases, the J end lost 3 bases, and 6 bases lay between the germline ends. This CDR3 spans 13 amino acids. The CDR3 region has the DNA TGTGCCAGCAGCTTCGGGGTCTACAATGAGCAGTTCTTC. It encodes CASSFGVYNEQFF.

This chain joins TRBV5-1 and TRBJ2-2; D perhaps matches TRBD2 (6 bases). The CDR3 totals 13 residues. Trimming cost V 5 bases and J 5 bases, with 10 bases left between them. Germline lookup yields CDR1 SGHRS and CDR2 YFSETQ. The CDR3 spells CASREGSTGELFF. DNA for the CDR3: TGCGCCAGCAGGGAGGGATCTACCGGGGAGCTGTTTTTT.

This clonotype was counted a few times. The chain has TRBV7-2 and TRBJ2-2; 7 bases align to TRBD2. CDR3 length: 14 residues. J lost 4 bases, V lost 6 bases, and 5 bases had no gene match. CDR1 and CDR2 (germline): SGHTA, FQGNSA. The DNA of the CDR3 is TGTGCCAGCAGGTTCCGGGAGGCCACCGGGGAGCTGTTTTTT. Protein product: CASRFREATGELFF.

This chain joins TRBV29-1 and TRBJ2-7; the D gene is possibly TRBD1 (6 bases). This CDR3 comprises 12 residues. V lost 5 bases to trimming and J lost 1 base, with 9 bases between them. CDR1 and CDR2 (germline): SQVTM, ANQGSEA. For the CDR3, the DNA is TGCAGCGTTTTTACAGGGTCCTACGAGCAGTACTTC. It codes for CSVFTGSYEQYF.

Comment on this clonotype: A clone one base away is much larger, so this may be a read error. The chain combines TRBV5-1 with TRBJ2-1; D possibly corresponds to TRBD2 (5 bases). V was trimmed by 1 base and J by 8 bases, leaving 13 bases between them. This CDR3 region has 14 residues. Germline-derived CDR1 and CDR2 are SGHRS and YFSETQ. Written as DNA, the CDR3 is TGCGCCAGCAGCTTGTTCGGGGAAGTCCATGAGCAGTTCTTC. Amino acids: CASSLFGEVHEQFF.